This T cell receptor (beta chain) was found in a study of shared clonotypes between healthy human individuals (dated by TCRdb to 2020 to 2022). Regarding the research as a whole: A couple of women and three men aged 18 to 49 years were included in the cohort. Different laboratories and diverse techniques were used to prepare libraries and sequence TCR repertoires, to increase sequencing depth and limit assay-specific biases. Blood TCR repertoires of roughly 5 healthy adults were deeply sequenced to estimate repertoire size and the extent of clonotype sharing between individuals. For each donor, three plates each were used for CD4 naive and CD4 memory, two plates were used for CD8 naive, and one plate was used for CD8 memory. Between about 0.94 and 10 billion PBMCs per donor were obtained by leukapheresis.

Looking up the germline V gene yields CDR1 SNHLY and CDR2 FYNNEI. The CDR3 spans 13 residues, from the cysteine through the phenylalanine. The only DNA kept is the CDR3, 39 bases in frame from the first base. Cut back by 1 base and 8 bases, the V and J ends lie 10 bases apart. Summary of the overall study and its limitations: Incomplete sequencing was indicated by rarefaction of sorted-subset datasets, despite the large sequencing depth. Pairwise subsampling led to the expectation that sequencing depth would affect the degree of clonotype sharing among donors. Only blood was sampled, and tissue TCR repertoires likely differ from those in blood. The small number of donors limited the genetic and exposure-history diversity represented. Larger estimated clonotype richness was generally found for naive subsets than for memory subsets. Clonotypes shared by all four sorted-subset donors showed higher generation probabilities than non-shared clonotypes. Sharing across a few donors was observed for about 5% of naive CD4, 3% to 4% of naive CD8, roughly 2.3% of memory CD4, and over 0.3% of memory CD8 clonotypes.

Notes on this clone: It lacks a known antigen. No clone much larger than this one lies a single base away; base qualities are absent.

TCR CDR3 regions were amplified from genomic DNA by multiplex PCR using the deep immunoSEQ assay. For each cell subset, the extracted genomic DNA was distributed evenly across all wells of several immunoSEQ 96-well plates, and each plate served as one replicate. For sorted subsets, each replicate PCR was loaded with approximately 200 ng genomic DNA, equivalent to roughly 30,000 T cell genomes. Purified libraries were measured with a Qubit 3.0 fluorometer, size-checked on a Bioanalyzer 2100, and measured again with the KAPA Library Quantification kit. Every immunoSEQ 96-well plate was sequenced on a separate single-read 150-cycle Illumina NextSeq 550 flow cell. Turning to the authors' computational methods: Because only junctional sequences without quality scores were contained in the immunoSEQ output, filtering matching that applied to full-length reads could not be performed. Sequences were annotated with PyIR, a Python wrapper for IgBLAST v1.9, using IMGT germline references to assign V/J genes and CDR3. Any read was removed if the V/J assignment was weak (E-value above 1e-6), the CDR3 was missing, or the read contained stop codons, out-of-frame junctions, or ambiguous translated residues. A V3J clonotype was defined by an identical inferred V gene, J gene, and CDR3 amino acid sequence. The percentage overlap between two repertoires was calculated by dividing the number of shared unique clonotypes by the size of the smaller repertoire. Richness of each repertoire was evaluated using RTK rarefaction, the Chao1 estimator, and Recon v2.1 estimates of unobserved clonotypes. For all TCRbeta clonotypes obtained by the gDNA method from a handful of donors, generation probabilities were computed with OLGA. Drawn from immuneACCESS, this table holds only the in-frame rearrangements with V and J called that TCRdb kept. Clones are partly lost; checked studies trace under half to an unresolved V gene and leave the rest unexplained. V and J calls and clone size come straight from that table; D and trimming were deduced from the DNA. The sample table shows about 2.3 million clones, and 85% to 95% are seen once. About 0.39% of the sample lies in the top ten.

Donors were healthy HIV-negative adults with no recently reported acute infections or vaccinations. Every donor was a Caucasian adult residing in Nashville, Tennessee, USA. Magnetic negative selection was used to enrich CD4+ T cells, after which naive cells were positively selected on CD45RA and the negative fraction became the memory subset. Blood was collected by leukapheresis, and PBMCs were isolated by Ficoll-Histopaque density gradient centrifugation and then cryopreserved in liquid nitrogen vapor phase. Analytical flow cytometry was used to check the purity and quantity of every magnetically sorted T cell population. Each sorted fraction had its genomic DNA isolated and then quantified by UV absorbance on a Nanodrop 2000c.

The V gene is TRBV2 and the J gene is TRBJ2-3; no D segment can be confidently identified. Sequencing was done on a sample of naive CD4+ T cells from PBMCs. This specimen's cell subset or site label, interpreted: CD45RA+ positively selected. This sequence originates from a man between 18 and 35 years old in good health. Some clones in this sample may be carry-over from other donors' samples. The nucleotide sequence is TGTGCCAGCAGTGAAGGAGGAGTTGGTACGCAGTATTTT. This encodes CASSEGGVGTQYF.